What follows is one TCR beta chain and its context. This specimen belongs to a study of cytomegalovirus exposure and HLA in healthy donors. The length of the CDR3 is 14 residues. Between the trimmed V and J ends, which lost 5 bases and 2 bases, there was a span of 14 bases. Germline-derived CDR1 and CDR2 are SGDLS and YYNGEE. The PCR contained 60 Vbeta and 13 Jbeta primers. Assay used: immunoSEQ multiplex PCR; TCRdb lists only in-frame clones, some missing. The table records roughly 170,000 clones, approximately 84% of them present only once. The V call is TRBV9, the J call TRBJ2-7, with D possibly TRBD1 on 5 matching bases. The receptor comes from a girl aged 10 to 17 in good health and CMV-seropositive. The sample comprised PBMCs. The CDR3 DNA follows: TGTGCCAGCAGTTCCAGGGAAAGGACCTACGAGCAGTACTTC. Its translation is CASSSRERTYEQYF. Variable domain in full (rest from reference TRBV9 and TRBJ2-7): DSGVTQTPKHLITATGQRVTLRCSPRSGDLSVYWYQQSLDQGLQFLIQYYNGEERAKGNILERFSAQQFPDLHSELNLSSLELGDSALYFCASSSRERTYEQYFGPGTRLTVT.